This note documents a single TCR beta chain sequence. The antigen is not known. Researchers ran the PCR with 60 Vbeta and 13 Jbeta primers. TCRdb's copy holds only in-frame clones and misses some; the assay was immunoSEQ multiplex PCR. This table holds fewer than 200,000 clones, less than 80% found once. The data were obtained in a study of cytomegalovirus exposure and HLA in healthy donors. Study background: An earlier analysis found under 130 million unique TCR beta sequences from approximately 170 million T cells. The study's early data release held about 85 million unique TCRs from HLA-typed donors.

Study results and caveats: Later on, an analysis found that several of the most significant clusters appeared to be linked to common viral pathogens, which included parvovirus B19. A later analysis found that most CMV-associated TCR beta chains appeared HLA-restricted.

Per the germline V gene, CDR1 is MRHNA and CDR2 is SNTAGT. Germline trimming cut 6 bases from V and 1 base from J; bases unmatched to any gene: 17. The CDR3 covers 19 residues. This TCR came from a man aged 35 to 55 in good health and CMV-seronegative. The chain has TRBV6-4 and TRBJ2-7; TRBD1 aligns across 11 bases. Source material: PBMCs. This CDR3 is CASREVRDRGTLGSYEQYF. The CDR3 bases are TGTGCCAGCAGAGAAGTCCGGGACAGGGGGACTTTAGGGTCCTACGAGCAGTACTTC.